The 31 T cell receptor beta chains presented below share a single source sample, sequenced in a study of Tregs in tolerant kidney transplant recipients. Generated by immunoSEQ multiplex PCR, the TCRdb table keeps only in-frame clones and is missing some. This sample has more than 95,000 clones, with about 91% found just once. Specimen: CD4+ T cells from blood. Source of these receptors: a human donor in good health.

The chain recombines TRBV11-2 with TRBJ1-1, with D uncertain. CDR3 length equals 15 residues. Germline-derived CDR1 and CDR2 are SGHAT and FQNNGV. Trimming pared 2 bases from V and 1 base from J, leaving 11 bases between. The CDR3 is CASSLSGRGNTEAFF. The CDR3 region has the DNA TGTGCCAGCAGCTTATCGGGCCGTGGGAACACTGAAGCTTTCTTT. The whole variable domain, remainder taken from reference TRBV11-2 and TRBJ1-1, is EAGVAQSPRYKIIEKRQSVAFWCNPISGHATLYWYQQILGQGPKLLIQFQNNGVVDDSQLPKDRFSAERLKGVDSTLKIQPAKLEDSAVYLCASSLSGRGNTEAFFGQGTRLTVV.

The rearrangement links TRBV11-1 to TRBJ2-5, with a tentative D call TRBD1 (8 bases). Germline CDR1 SGHAT, CDR2 FQDESV (reference sequence). Trimming pared 5 bases from V and 7 bases from J, leaving 17 bases between. CDR3 length: 14 residues. The CDR3 DNA sequence: TGTGCCAGCAGCGCCAACAGGGGGAGGGGGACCCAGTACTTC. Translated, it gives CASSANRGRGTQYF.

The rearrangement joins TRBV19 to TRBJ2-7; perhaps D is TRBD1 or TRBD2 (6 bases each). Trimming shortened V by 7 bases and J by 2 bases, and 18 bases separated the two germline ends. CDR1 is LNHDA and CDR2 is SQIVND in the germline V gene (reference sequence). This CDR3 has 15 residues. CDR3 nucleotides: TGTGCCAGTACCCTAAACGTCGGGGGCCCCTACGAGCAGTACTTC. This encodes CASTLNVGGPYEQYF.

This sequence joins TRBV13 and TRBJ1-1; D unclear. This CDR3 is 11 amino acids long. Trimming shortened V by 6 bases and J by 1 base, and 3 bases separated the two germline ends. Germline values: CDR1 PRHDT, CDR2 FYEKMQ (reference sequence). CDR3 sequence reads: CASRENTEAFF. The CDR3 DNA sequence: TGTGCCAGCAGGGAGAACACTGAAGCTTTCTTT. The whole variable domain, filled in from reference TRBV13 and TRBJ1-1, reads AAGVIQSPRHLIKEKRETATLKCYPIPRHDTVYWYQQGPGQDPQFLISFYEKMQSDKGSIPDRFSAQQFSDYHSELNMSSLELGDSALYFCASRENTEAFFGQGTRLTVV.

The chain uses TRBV11-2 and TRBJ2-7; D may be TRBD2 (6 bases). The CDR3 length is 16 residues. Germline CDR1 SGHAT, CDR2 FQNNGV. V lost 5 bases to trimming and J lost 0 bases, with 17 bases between them. CDR3 DNA: TGTGCCAGCAGCAGAATTAGCGGAAGAAGCTCCTACGAGCAGTACTTC. Amino acid sequence: CASSRISGRSSYEQYF. Full variable domain (outside the CDR3, taken from reference TRBV11-2 and TRBJ2-7): EAGVAQSPRYKIIEKRQSVAFWCNPISGHATLYWYQQILGQGPKLLIQFQNNGVVDDSQLPKDRFSAERLKGVDSTLKIQPAKLEDSAVYLCASSRISGRSSYEQYFGPGTRLTVT.

The rearrangement links TRBV30 to TRBJ1-1, with unresolved D. The CDR3 has 12 amino acids. Germline CDR1 is GTSNPN and CDR2 is SVGIG (reference sequence). V was pared by 3 bases and J by 6 bases, with 11 bases between. CDR3 nucleotides: TGTGCCTGGAGGAAAAGTAGGTCTGAAGCTTTCTTT. Amino acid sequence: CAWRKSRSEAFF.

This clone has a handful of counts. The chain is built from TRBV2 and TRBJ2-1; tentative D call: TRBD1 (5 bases). CDR3 length: 14 residues. The germline V gene has CDR1 SNHLY and CDR2 FYNNEI. V dropped 5 bases and J dropped 9 bases, with 17 bases sitting between them. CDR3 protein: CASSFAGIDGEQFF. CDR3 bases: TGTGCCAGCAGTTTCGCAGGGATCGATGGTGAGCAGTTCTTC.

This sequence joins TRBV7-9 and TRBJ1-4; D is uncertain. Per germline, CDR1 SEHNR and CDR2 FQNEAQ (reference sequence). The CDR3 consists of 16 residues. V was clipped by 0 bases and J by 3 bases, with 11 bases between them. As DNA, the CDR3 is TGTGCCAGCAGCTTAGCCTTTCAGAGATCTAATGAAAAACTGTTTTTT. It yields the protein CASSLAFQRSNEKLFF.

The chain carries TRBV15 and TRBJ2-5, with D unclear. CDR1 is LNHNV and CDR2 is YYDKDF in the germline V gene (reference sequence). The CDR3 has 14 residues. The V and J ends lost 2 bases and 2 bases respectively, with 9 bases between them. CDR3 protein: CATSRPLIQETQYF. CDR3 DNA sequence: TGTGCCACCAGCAGACCACTTATACAAGAGACCCAGTACTTC.

CDR3 nucleotides: TGCGCCAGCAGCCAGGCCCCTAAACTACTCGGCGCAGATACGCAGTATTTT. Its protein product is CASSQAPKLLGADTQYF. This chain connects TRBV4-1 to TRBJ2-3, with D hard to call. This CDR3 region has 17 residues. Germline assignment: CDR1 MGHRA and CDR2 YSYEKL. V was trimmed by 3 bases and J by 4 bases, leaving 20 bases between them.

V is TRBV7-7 and J is TRBJ2-5; the D gene is possibly TRBD2 (5 bases). Germline V gene lookup returns CDR1 SSHAT and CDR2 FNYEAQ (reference sequence). The V and J ends lost 5 bases and 4 bases respectively, with 11 bases between them. The CDR3 covers 13 residues. CDR3 protein: CASSPGRGETQYF. In DNA, the CDR3 is TGTGCCAGCAGCCCGGGAAGAGGAGAGACCCAGTACTTC.

The V gene is TRBV6-1, the J gene TRBJ1-4; 7 positions match TRBD1. The CDR3 has 13 residues. V lost 6 bases, J lost 5 bases, and 3 bases stayed unmatched. In germline, CDR1 is MNHNS, CDR2 SASEGT. CDR3 sequence (DNA): TGTGCCAGCAGGACAGGGCCAAATGAAAAACTGTTTTTT. Translating it yields CASRTGPNEKLFF.

V usage is TRBV5-1 and J usage is TRBJ2-2; D gene uncertain. The germline CDR1 and CDR2 sequences are SGHRS and YFSETQ. CDR3 length: 12 residues. Trimming cost V 6 bases and J 5 bases, with 8 bases left between them. CDR3 nucleotide sequence: TGCGCCAGCAAGGAAAGAACCGGGGAGCTGTTTTTT. As protein: CASKERTGELFF.

V is TRBV7-8 and J is TRBJ2-7, with 7 bases identical to TRBD1. Germline loops: CDR1 SGHVS, CDR2 FQNEAQ. The CDR3 extends over 13 amino acids. V shed 7 bases and J 1 base; nucleotides not matched to a gene: 4. CDR3 sequence: CASTWDSSYEQYF. CDR3 coding DNA: TGTGCCAGCACCTGGGACAGTTCCTACGAGCAGTACTTC.

The chain combines TRBV7-3 with TRBJ1-2; no firm D call. The CDR3 sequence is 14 residues long. The V and J ends lost 0 bases and 6 bases respectively, with 11 bases between them. The germline V gene encodes CDR1 SGHTA and CDR2 FQGTGA. This CDR3 reads CASSLTAAGDGYTF. CDR3 nucleotide sequence: TGTGCCAGCAGCTTAACTGCGGCCGGGGATGGCTACACCTTC.

The V gene is TRBV15, the J gene TRBJ1-4; D might be TRBD1 (6 bases). Per the germline V gene, CDR1 is LNHNV and CDR2 is YYDKDF (reference sequence). The CDR3 contains 16 residues. V was clipped by 1 base and J by 4 bases, with 13 bases between them. The CDR3 reads CATSRARGGGNEKLFF. DNA of the CDR3: TGTGCCACCAGCAGAGCCAGGGGAGGAGGTAATGAAAAACTGTTTTTT.

The V call is TRBV9, the J call TRBJ1-1; the D gene is possibly TRBD1 (5 bases). There are 13 residues in the CDR3. Germline V CDR1 and CDR2: SGDLS, YYNGEE. V shed 0 bases and J shed 7 bases, with 10 bases lying between them. In DNA form, the CDR3 reads TGTGCCAGCAGCGTAGTCGGAGGGGTTGAAGCTTTCTTT. Protein: CASSVVGGVEAFF.

The genes are TRBV5-1 and TRBJ1-1, with D possibly being TRBD1 (5 bases). This CDR3 spans 13 amino acids. CDR1 and CDR2 from the germline V gene are SGHRS and YFSETQ. V gave up 4 bases and J gave up 1 base, with 8 bases separating them. CDR3 nucleotide sequence: TGCGCCAGCAGCCCGGGGACGAACACTGAAGCTTTCTTT. Its protein is CASSPGTNTEAFF.

The rearrangement joins TRBV6-5 to TRBJ1-1; 8 bases line up with TRBD1. CDR1 and CDR2 (germline): MNHEY, SVGAGI. With 7 bases clipped from V and 8 bases from J, the junction kept 12 bases outside the gene matches. This CDR3 region has 14 residues. In nucleotides, the CDR3 is TGTGCCAGCAACAATGGACAGGGAGGAAGAGAAGCTTTCTTT. This gives the protein CASNNGQGGREAFF.

The count of this clone is one. The rearrangement links TRBV19 to TRBJ2-1; the D gene is possibly TRBD1 (6 bases). Trimming pared 7 bases from V and 6 bases from J, leaving 16 bases between. Germline V gives CDR1 LNHDA, CDR2 SQIVND (reference sequence). The CDR3 loop spans 14 amino acids. This CDR3 is CASIDRSPSNEQFF. The CDR3 DNA reads as TGTGCCAGTATCGACAGGTCACCCAGCAATGAGCAGTTCTTC.

The chain is built from TRBV9 and TRBJ2-5; 15 bases match TRBD2. The CDR3 loop spans 15 amino acids. CDR1 and CDR2 (germline): SGDLS, YYNGEE. The J segment lost 4 bases and the V segment lost 2 bases, leaving 0 bases of the junction unmatched. CDR3 DNA: TGTGCCAGCAGCGTGGGACTAGCGGGGGGAGAGACCCAGTACTTC. Its translation is CASSVGLAGGETQYF. Full variable domain (rest looked up from reference TRBV9 and TRBJ2-5): DSGVTQTPKHLITATGQRVTLRCSPRSGDLSVYWYQQSLDQGLQFLIQYYNGEERAKGNILERFSAQQFPDLHSELNLSSLELGDSALYFCASSVGLAGGETQYFGPGTRLLVL.

The chain is built from TRBV5-1 and TRBJ2-1; D may correspond to TRBD1 or TRBD2 (5 bases each). Germline loops: CDR1 SGHRS, CDR2 YFSETQ. The V end was cut by 4 bases, the J end by 7 bases, with 18 bases between. The CDR3 is made up of 15 amino acids. The CDR3 spells CASSTYRDEGNEQFF. The CDR3 bases are TGCGCCAGCAGCACTTACCGGGACGAAGGAAATGAGCAGTTCTTC. Full variable domain (outside the CDR3, taken from reference TRBV5-1 and TRBJ2-1): KAGVTQTPRYLIKTRGQQVTLSCSPISGHRSVSWYQQTPGQGLQFLFEYFSETQRNKGNFPGRFSGRQFSNSRSEMNVSTLELGDSALYLCASSTYRDEGNEQFFGPGTRLTVL.

The chain links TRBV6-1 to TRBJ2-7, with D possibly being TRBD1 (5 bases). The V end lost 4 bases, the J end lost 4 bases, and 20 bases lay between the germline ends. The CDR3 length is 16 residues. From germline, CDR1 is MNHNS and CDR2 SASEGT. CDR3 bases: TGTGCCAGCAGTGGGGGCCCCATAGGGTGGGGATACGAGCAGTACTTC. Translation: CASSGGPIGWGYEQYF.

This clone was counted between two and nine times. The rearrangement links TRBV18 to TRBJ2-7; D might be TRBD1 (6 bases). The CDR3 length is 14 residues. Germline V gene lookup returns CDR1 KGHSH and CDR2 LQKENI. V gave up 1 base and J gave up 2 bases, with 9 bases separating them. CDR3 sequence reads: CASSPRTVAYEQYF. For the CDR3, the DNA is TGTGCCAGCTCACCACGGACAGTTGCCTACGAGCAGTACTTC. Based on the CDR3 plus reference TRBV18 and TRBJ2-7, the full variable domain is NAGVMQNPRHLVRRRGQEARLRCSPMKGHSHVYWYRQLPEEGLKFMVYLQKENIIDESGMPKERFSAEFPKEGPSILRIQQVVRGDSAAYFCASSPRTVAYEQYFGPGTRLTVT.

This chain uses TRBV7-3 with TRBJ2-5; 7 nucleotides agree with TRBD1. This CDR3 comprises 13 residues. From germline, CDR1 is SGHTA and CDR2 FQGTGA. After removal of 5 bases from V and 3 bases from J, the junction contained 3 bases not matched to a gene. For the CDR3, the DNA is TGTGCCAGCAGCCTTGACAGGGAAGAGACCCAGTACTTC. This gives the protein CASSLDREETQYF.

The rearrangement uses TRBV7-8 and TRBJ2-1; no firm D call. V was shortened by 6 bases and J by 5 bases, with 11 bases between the two germline ends. The CDR3 loop spans 13 amino acids. The germline V gene has CDR1 SGHVS and CDR2 FQNEAQ. For the CDR3, the DNA is TGTGCCAGCAGGCTGGGTTTGGACAATGAGCAGTTCTTC. Protein: CASRLGLDNEQFF.

V is TRBV5-4 and J is TRBJ1-3, with D possibly TRBD1 on 6 matching bases. Trimming left V 4 bases short and J 8 bases short, with 19 bases between. Germline CDR1 reads SGHNT; CDR2 reads YYREEE (reference sequence). The CDR3 length is 15 residues. The CDR3 here is CASSPSGRGDDTIYF. CDR3 nucleotide sequence: TGTGCCAGCAGCCCCTCGGGCAGGGGAGATGACACCATATATTTT.

V is TRBV5-1 and J is TRBJ1-2, with 7 bases identical to TRBD1. Per the germline V gene, CDR1 is SGHRS and CDR2 is YFSETQ. V gave up 5 bases and J gave up 2 bases; unmatched junction bases: 6. CDR3 size: 14 residues. The CDR3 loop reads CASRPPGQNYGYTF. The CDR3 region has the DNA TGCGCCAGCAGGCCGCCGGGACAGAACTATGGCTACACCTTC.

The V gene is TRBV30, the J gene TRBJ2-1, with D possibly called TRBD1 or TRBD2 (6 bases each). The CDR3 runs 14 residues. The germline gives CDR1 GTSNPN, CDR2 SVGIG (reference sequence). The ends were cut back, 0 bases at V and 9 bases at J, with 15 bases in the middle. The CDR3 DNA is TGTGCCTGGAGTGTACGGTGGGGGGCTGGTGAGCAGTTCTTC. Translation: CAWSVRWGAGEQFF.

This chain links TRBV4-1 with TRBJ2-7; the D gene is possibly TRBD2 (5 bases). Germline CDR1 is MGHRA and CDR2 is YSYEKL. The CDR3 runs 16 residues. The V gene lost 1 base and the J gene lost 5 bases, with 18 bases spanning the gap. The CDR3 sequence: CASSQGAVRGNHEQYF. The CDR3 nucleotides are TGCGCCAGCAGCCAAGGAGCCGTCCGGGGAAACCACGAGCAGTACTTC.

J is TRBJ1-2 and V is TRBV6-5; D perhaps matches TRBD1 (6 bases). This CDR3 contains 15 residues. The germline CDR1 and CDR2 sequences are MNHEY and SVGAGI. V lost 0 bases and J lost 7, with 15 bases in between. CDR3 sequence (DNA): TGTGCCAGCAGTTACTCTCTCGGTACAGGGACTGGCTACACCTTC. This sequence encodes CASSYSLGTGTGYTF.